Listed below are T cell receptor beta chains from one sample, sequenced in a study of blood T cell repertoires in COVID-19. The protocol was immunoSEQ multiplex PCR, while the TCRdb copy is restricted to in-frame clones and leaves out a portion. The sample consists of fewer than 400,000 clones, around nine tenths of them appearing once. Source material: PBMCs or T cells enriched from blood (not recorded which). All receptors come from a woman in her 50s who had recovered from COVID-19. The CDR3 runs from the conserved cysteine through the conserved F or W. A D gene is named only where the DNA matches it firmly. Clone size is shown for a subset of rows, as once, few, many or a class of expanded clone.

v_call: TRBV11-2; d_call: TRBD1; clone_size: NA; j_call: TRBJ1-1; cdr3_nt: TGTGCCAGCAGCCTCCGGGACAGGGTCACTGAAGCTTTCTTT; cdr3_aa: CASSLRDRVTEAFF
v_call: TRBV28; d_call: NA; clone_size: NA; j_call: TRBJ2-6; cdr3_nt: TGTGCCAGTTCGCAGGGGAACTCTGGGGCCAACGTCCTGACTTTC; cdr3_aa: CASSQGNSGANVLTF
v_call: TRBV9; d_call: TRBD1; clone_size: NA; j_call: TRBJ2-1; cdr3_nt: TGTGCCAGCAGCAAGGGGGGACAGGGGTTAAATGAGCAGTTCTTC; cdr3_aa: CASSKGGQGLNEQFF
v_call: TRBV5-6; d_call: NA; clone_size: NA; j_call: TRBJ1-6; cdr3_nt: TGTGCCAGCAGCTTGTTACAGGGTGGGTCGAATTCACCCCTCCACTTT; cdr3_aa: CASSLLQGGSNSPLHF
v_call: TRBV6-5; d_call: NA; clone_size: NA; j_call: TRBJ1-1; cdr3_nt: TGTGCCAGCAGACACGGGGTAGCCGCCACTGAAGCTTTCTTT; cdr3_aa: CASRHGVAATEAFF
v_call: TRBV28; d_call: TRBD1; clone_size: few; j_call: TRBJ2-7; cdr3_nt: TGTGCCAGCAGTCCCGGGGACAGGCCCAGATGGTACTTC; cdr3_aa: CASSPGDRPRWYF
v_call: TRBV6-1; d_call: NA; clone_size: NA; j_call: TRBJ1-1; cdr3_nt: TGTGCCAGCAGTGACCTAACAGGGACCACTGAAGCTTTCTTT; cdr3_aa: CASSDLTGTTEAFF
v_call: TRBV2; d_call: NA; clone_size: NA; j_call: TRBJ1-5; cdr3_nt: TGTGCCAGCAGTGAAGCGCGTCCAGGTGGAAATCAGCCCCAGCATTTT; cdr3_aa: CASSEARPGGNQPQHF
v_call: TRBV5-8; d_call: NA; clone_size: NA; j_call: TRBJ1-5; cdr3_nt: TGTGCCAGCAGCTTTGGGACACATCTCAATCAGCCCCAGCATTTT; cdr3_aa: CASSFGTHLNQPQHF
v_call: TRBV18; d_call: NA; clone_size: NA; j_call: TRBJ1-1; cdr3_nt: TGTGCCAGCTCAGACGGAGAGAACACTGAAGCTTTCTTT; cdr3_aa: CASSDGENTEAFF
v_call: TRBV29-1; d_call: TRBD1; clone_size: NA; j_call: TRBJ2-5; cdr3_nt: TGCAGCGCCCGGACAGGGGAGACGGAGACCCAGTACTTC; cdr3_aa: CSARTGETETQYF
v_call: TRBV18; d_call: TRBD1; clone_size: once; j_call: TRBJ2-7; cdr3_nt: TGTGCCAGCTCACCAAGGAATACAGGGGACTCCTACGAGCAGTACTTC; cdr3_aa: CASSPRNTGDSYEQYF
v_call: TRBV6-2/TRBV6-3; d_call: NA; clone_size: NA; j_call: TRBJ1-2; cdr3_nt: TGTGCCAGCAGTTACTCCAGGGGAGACTATGGCTACACCTTC; cdr3_aa: CASSYSRGDYGYTF
v_call: TRBV19; d_call: NA; clone_size: once; j_call: TRBJ1-5; cdr3_nt: TGTGCCAGTAGGACGGGCGGGGCCAATCAGCCCCAGCATTTT; cdr3_aa: CASRTGGANQPQHF
v_call: TRBV5-6; d_call: TRBD1; clone_size: NA; j_call: TRBJ1-5; cdr3_nt: TGTGCCAGCAGCCGCAGTACAGGGGGCGCGCCCCAGCCCCAGCATTTT; cdr3_aa: CASSRSTGGAPQPQHF
v_call: TRBV5-1; d_call: TRBD1; clone_size: NA; j_call: TRBJ2-3; cdr3_nt: TGCGCCAGCAGCCCGGCGGGACAGGTGGCAGATACGCAGTATTTT; cdr3_aa: CASSPAGQVADTQYF
v_call: TRBV30; d_call: TRBD1; clone_size: NA; j_call: TRBJ2-1; cdr3_nt: TGTGCCTGGAGTACCGGGACAGGTTTCGATGAGCAGTTCTTC; cdr3_aa: CAWSTGTGFDEQFF
v_call: TRBV4-1; d_call: NA; clone_size: NA; j_call: TRBJ1-1; cdr3_nt: TGCGCCAGCAGCCAAGTGGTAAGCCCTGAAGCTTTCTTT; cdr3_aa: CASSQVVSPEAFF
v_call: TRBV27; d_call: NA; clone_size: NA; j_call: TRBJ2-7; cdr3_nt: TGTGCCAGCAGTTTTTTGGGCCACTACGAGCAGTACTTC; cdr3_aa: CASSFLGHYEQYF
v_call: TRBV3-1/TRBV3-2; d_call: TRBD1; clone_size: NA; j_call: TRBJ1-5; cdr3_nt: TGTGCCAGCAGCCAAGCGGGCAGGGGGGTAGAAGGCAATCAGCCCCAGCATTTT; cdr3_aa: CASSQAGRGVEGNQPQHF
v_call: TRBV2; d_call: NA; clone_size: once; j_call: TRBJ2-7; cdr3_nt: TGTGCCAGCAGTTTTTCACACTACGAGCAGTACTTC; cdr3_aa: CASSFSHYEQYF
v_call: TRBV28; d_call: TRBD1; clone_size: NA; j_call: TRBJ1-2; cdr3_nt: TGTGCCAGCAGTTCTGGACAGGGGGCGGGCTATGGCTACACCTTC; cdr3_aa: CASSSGQGAGYGYTF
v_call: TRBV6-6; d_call: TRBD1; clone_size: NA; j_call: TRBJ1-1; cdr3_nt: TGTGCCAGCAGTCCTACAGGGGCGAACACTGAAGCTTTCTTT; cdr3_aa: CASSPTGANTEAFF